A single T cell receptor beta chain is shown here with its context. Its antigen is undetermined. CDR1 SGHRS and CDR2 YFSETQ come from the germline V gene. V lost 4 bases to trimming and J lost 4 bases; unmatched junction nucleotides: 9. The CDR3 runs to 16 residues. Sequencing was performed with immunoSEQ multiplex PCR; in TCRdb, only in-frame clones are kept and a portion is missing. The top ten hold 6.5% to 8% of the sample, which has around 310,000 clones, more than 65% seen once. This sample is drawn from a study of cytotoxic CD8 clonotypes in ibrutinib-treated CLL. Study overall: Response sampling came at median around 12 months of treatment, ranging about 6 to 40 months. When averaged across all of the samples, the counts came to some 250,000 productive templates and tens of thousands of productive rearrangements. General study points: Sampling times, which were not matched between the groups, differed between sustained-remission patients and progressing patients. Before falling back toward baseline at progression, clonality had risen at the time of ibrutinib response.

The chain links TRBV5-1 to TRBJ2-2; 8 nucleotides agree with TRBD1. The receptor's source is a human donor with chronic lymphocytic leukemia. The sample consisted of PBMCs, taken before ibrutinib treatment. The CDR3 coding sequence is TGCGCCAGCAGCGGCCGGACAGGGAGTACCACCGGGGAGCTGTTTTTT. Translated, it gives CASSGRTGSTTGELFF. Drawing the rest from reference TRBV5-1 and TRBJ2-2, the complete variable domain is KAGVTQTPRYLIKTRGQQVTLSCSPISGHRSVSWYQQTPGQGLQFLFEYFSETQRNKGNFPGRFSGRQFSNSRSEMNVSTLELGDSALYLCASSGRTGSTTGELFFGEGSRLTVL.